These 18 T cell receptor beta chains were sequenced from one sample in a study of OX40 agonist ivuxolimab in advanced cancers. The repertoire was sequenced with immunoSEQ multiplex PCR; TCRdb's copy has only in-frame clones and lacks some. This sample has approximately 90,000 clones; about 89% occur once, and the top ten carry about 9%. This specimen was CD4+ or CD8+ T cells sorted from blood, taken in a trial of the OX40 agonist ivuxolimab. The receptors were sampled from an adult with an advanced solid tumor such as melanoma, head and neck, liver or kidney cancer.

V usage is TRBV11-2 and J usage is TRBJ2-5, with 8 bases aligning to TRBD1. The CDR3 contains 15 residues. The J segment lost 5 bases and the V segment lost 5 bases, leaving 10 bases of the junction unmatched. In germline, CDR1 is SGHAT, CDR2 FQNNGV. The CDR3 loop reads CASSPDRGSGETQYF. In nucleotides, the CDR3 is TGTGCCAGCAGCCCCGACAGGGGAAGCGGGGAGACCCAGTACTTC.

V gene TRBV4-1 combines with J gene TRBJ2-7; tentative D call: TRBD2 (6 bases). The CDR3 covers 14 residues. Germline lookup yields CDR1 MGHRA and CDR2 YSYEKL. V was trimmed by 1 base and J by 5 bases, leaving 12 bases between them. CDR3 loop: CASSQGGVADEQYF. The CDR3, as DNA: TGCGCCAGCAGCCAAGGGGGGGTCGCTGACGAGCAGTACTTC.

V gene TRBV7-8 combines with J gene TRBJ1-2; unclear D gene. V was shortened by 2 bases and J by 7 bases, with 11 bases between the two germline ends. The CDR3 runs 13 residues. Germline V gene sequence: CDR1 SGHVS, CDR2 FQNEAQ. CDR3 DNA: TGTGCCAGCAGCTTATTGGCCCGCGGTGGCTACACCTTC. Protein product: CASSLLARGGYTF.

The chain links TRBV19 to TRBJ1-5, with D perhaps TRBD1 (6 bases). Between the trimmed V and J ends, which lost 9 bases and 8 bases, there was a span of 26 bases. Germline V gene lookup returns CDR1 LNHDA and CDR2 SQIVND (reference sequence). The CDR3 runs 16 residues. This CDR3 is CASLPWGRGGMKPQHF. Written as DNA, the CDR3 is TGTGCCAGCCTACCCTGGGGCAGGGGAGGTATGAAGCCCCAGCATTTT.

This chain connects TRBV7-2 to TRBJ2-5; D might be TRBD1 (6 bases). Trimming removed 5 bases from V and 5 bases from J, with 15 bases in between. The germline V gene encodes CDR1 SGHTA and CDR2 FQGNSA. This CDR3 contains 14 residues. CDR3 bases: TGTGCCAGCAGCCAAAAAACAGGGAGTGAGACCCAGTACTTC. Encoded protein: CASSQKTGSETQYF.

This chain connects TRBV19 to TRBJ2-7; TRBD2 matches 7 bases. Per the germline V gene, CDR1 is LNHDA and CDR2 is SQIVND (reference sequence). V lost 1 base, J lost 1 base, and 1 base stayed unmatched. The CDR3 loop spans 14 amino acids. DNA for the CDR3: TGTGCCAGTAGTATAGGGGGGGGTTCCTACGAGCAGTACTTC. It codes for CASSIGGGSYEQYF.

The rearrangement links TRBV27 to TRBJ1-5; TRBD1 might be the D (6 bases). V dropped 3 bases and J dropped 0 bases, with 24 bases sitting between them. Germline lookup yields CDR1 MNHEY and CDR2 SMNVEV (reference sequence). The CDR3 consists of 20 residues. The CDR3 region is CASSLGGIGAAPLSNQPQHF. CDR3 bases: TGTGCCAGCAGTTTGGGGGGCATCGGGGCCGCGCCTCTTAGCAATCAGCCCCAGCATTTT.

This clone was detected once. The V call is TRBV19, the J call TRBJ2-2; D may be TRBD1 (5 bases). V lost 5 bases to trimming and J lost 6 bases, with 19 bases between them. This CDR3 has 16 residues. Germline V gene sequence: CDR1 LNHDA, CDR2 SQIVND (reference sequence). DNA for the CDR3: TGTGCCAGTAGTGCCACCCCAGGGTTTCGGGCCGGGGAGCTGTTTTTT. Amino acids: CASSATPGFRAGELFF.

This chain joins TRBV15 and TRBJ2-5, with 7 bases lining up with TRBD1. Germline lookup yields CDR1 LNHNV and CDR2 YYDKDF (reference sequence). Germline trimming cut 1 base from V and 1 base from J; bases unmatched to any gene: 3. The CDR3 is 15 residues long. This CDR3 is CATSRVRQGQETQYF. CDR3 coding DNA: TGTGCCACCAGCAGAGTCCGACAGGGCCAAGAGACCCAGTACTTC.

The chain couples TRBV9 to TRBJ2-6; D gene ambiguous. The CDR3 is 16 amino acids. CDR1 and CDR2 from the germline V gene are SGDLS and YYNGEE. The V end lost 2 bases, the J end lost 0 bases, and 9 bases lay between the germline ends. CDR3 loop: CASSVTTSSGANVLTF. CDR3 nucleotides: TGTGCCAGCAGCGTTACCACATCCTCTGGGGCCAACGTCCTGACTTTC. The entire variable domain, with the rest obtained from reference TRBV9 and TRBJ2-6, is as follows: DSGVTQTPKHLITATGQRVTLRCSPRSGDLSVYWYQQSLDQGLQFLIQYYNGEERAKGNILERFSAQQFPDLHSELNLSSLELGDSALYFCASSVTTSSGANVLTFGAGSRLTVL.

V usage is TRBV5-1 and J usage is TRBJ1-1; 9 bases are shared with TRBD1. V dropped 4 bases and J dropped 3; count of bases not matched to a gene: 10. The germline V gene encodes CDR1 SGHRS and CDR2 YFSETQ. The CDR3 is made up of 16 amino acids. The CDR3 loop is CASSAGQGTEYTEAFF. CDR3 sequence (DNA): TGCGCCAGCAGCGCCGGACAGGGGACGGAGTACACTGAAGCTTTCTTT.

This rearrangement joins TRBV19 to TRBJ2-7; the match to TRBD1 covers 10 bases. V lost 5 bases and J lost 3; bases outside the gene matches: 7. In germline, CDR1 is LNHDA, CDR2 SQIVND (reference sequence). This CDR3 has 15 amino acids. The CDR3 nucleotides are TGTGCCAGTAGTCACGGGACAGGGGACCTCTACGAGCAGTACTTC. Encoded protein: CASSHGTGDLYEQYF.

J is TRBJ1-1 and V is TRBV7-2; the D gene is possibly TRBD1 (5 bases). Germline assignment: CDR1 SGHTA and CDR2 FQGNSA. CDR3 size: 16 residues. Deletions cut 4 bases from V and 1 base from J, with 16 bases between. CDR3 bases: TGTGCCAGCAGCTACCCCCGGGGACGGGCGAACACTGAAGCTTTCTTT. Translated, it gives CASSYPRGRANTEAFF.

The J gene is TRBJ1-2, the V gene TRBV19, with a weak D call TRBD1 (6 bases). The CDR3 loop spans 13 amino acids. CDR1 and CDR2 (germline): LNHDA, SQIVND (reference sequence). Trimming left V 6 bases short and J 2 bases short, with 10 bases between. CDR3 sequence (DNA): TGTGCCAGTAGGGCAGGGGACAACTATGGCTACACCTTC. This translates into CASRAGDNYGYTF.

The sample holds one count of this clone. The rearrangement joins TRBV5-6 to TRBJ2-5; D is ambiguous. Germline-derived CDR1 and CDR2 are SGHDT and YYEEEE. The CDR3 has 14 amino acids. The V end was cut by 5 bases, the J end by 5 bases, with 16 bases between. CDR3 residues: CASSYVSDGETQYF. Here the CDR3 DNA reads TGTGCCAGCAGTTACGTCTCGGATGGGGAGACCCAGTACTTC. The full variable domain, rest sourced from reference TRBV5-6 and TRBJ2-5, is DAGVTQSPTHLIKTRGQQVTLRCSPKSGHDTVSWYQQALGQGPQFIFQYYEEEERQRGNFPDRFSGHQFPNYSSELNVNALLLGDSALYLCASSYVSDGETQYFGPGTRLLVL.

The V and J genes are TRBV5-4 and TRBJ2-7; 7 bases are a match to TRBD2. The CDR3 runs to 15 residues. In germline, CDR1 is SGHNT, CDR2 YYREEE (reference sequence). V was clipped by 0 bases and J by 0 bases; unmatched bases: 3. CDR3 in amino acids: CASSLGGSGSYEQYF. Here the CDR3 DNA reads TGTGCCAGCAGCTTGGGCGGGAGCGGCTCCTACGAGCAGTACTTC.

As for this clone: Other DNA variants within this sample encode the same CDR3. The J gene is TRBJ2-5, the V gene TRBV12-5; D is undetermined. Germline CDR1 reads LGHNT; CDR2 reads FRNRAP. The CDR3 loop spans 11 amino acids. V lost 1 base to trimming and J lost 5 bases, with 2 bases between them. CDR3 nucleotides: TGTGCTAGTGGTTTGGGGGAGACCCAGTACTTC. This translates into CASGLGETQYF.

The V and J genes are TRBV2 and TRBJ2-5, with D tentatively TRBD2 (5 bases). Trimming shortened V by 10 bases and J by 0 bases, and 9 bases separated the two germline ends. This CDR3 has 12 residues. CDR1 is SNHLY and CDR2 is FYNNEI in the germline V gene. CDR3 bases: TGTGCCAACAGCGGCCACCAAGAGACCCAGTACTTC. Protein product: CANSGHQETQYF.